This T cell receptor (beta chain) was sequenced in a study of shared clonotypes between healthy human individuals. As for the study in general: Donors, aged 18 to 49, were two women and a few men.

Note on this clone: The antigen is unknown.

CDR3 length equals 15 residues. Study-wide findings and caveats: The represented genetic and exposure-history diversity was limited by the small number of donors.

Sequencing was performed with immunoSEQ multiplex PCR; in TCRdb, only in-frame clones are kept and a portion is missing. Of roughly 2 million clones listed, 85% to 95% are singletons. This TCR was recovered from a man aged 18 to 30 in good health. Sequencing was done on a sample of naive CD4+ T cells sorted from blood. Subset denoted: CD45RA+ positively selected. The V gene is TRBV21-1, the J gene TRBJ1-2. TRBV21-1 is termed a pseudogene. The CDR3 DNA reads TGTGCCAGCAGCCCCCGGGGCAGACCTAACTATGGCTACACCTTC. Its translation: CASSPRGRPNYGYTF.